This TCR beta chain was captured in a study of cytomegalovirus exposure and HLA in healthy donors. V was trimmed by 0 bases and J by 3 bases, leaving 9 bases between them. Per the germline V gene, CDR1 is MNHNY and CDR2 is SVGAGI (reference sequence). CDR3 size: 14 residues. The PCR contained 60 Vbeta and 13 Jbeta primers. Only in-frame clones appear in the TCRdb table, and some are missing; sequencing was by immunoSEQ multiplex PCR. The sample shows about 150,000 clones, approximately 82% of them seen only once. This clone was observed a few times. Input material: PBMCs. The source of this sequence is a middle-aged man in good health and CMV-seropositive. This chain links TRBV6-6 with TRBJ2-7; D not resolved. The CDR3 DNA follows: TGTGCCAGCAGTTACTCGGGCCTCGGCTACGAGCAGTACTTC. Translated: CASSYSGLGYEQYF.